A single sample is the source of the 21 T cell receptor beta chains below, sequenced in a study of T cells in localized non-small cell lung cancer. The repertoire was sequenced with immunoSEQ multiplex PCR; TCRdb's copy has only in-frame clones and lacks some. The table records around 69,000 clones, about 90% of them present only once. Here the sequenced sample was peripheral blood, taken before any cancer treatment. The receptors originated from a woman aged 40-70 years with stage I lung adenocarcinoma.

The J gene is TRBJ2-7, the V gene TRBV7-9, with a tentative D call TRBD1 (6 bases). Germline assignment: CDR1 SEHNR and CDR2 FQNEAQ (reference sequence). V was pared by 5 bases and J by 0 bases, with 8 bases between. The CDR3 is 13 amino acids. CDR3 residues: CASSRTVSYEQYF. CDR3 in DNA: TGTGCCAGCAGCCGGACAGTCTCCTACGAGCAGTACTTC.

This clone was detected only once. The CDR3 bases are TGTGCCAGCAGCGGACAGGGGGCTGGCGATACTGAAGCTTTCTTT. Translation gives CASSGQGAGDTEAFF. The chain combines TRBV6-5 with TRBJ1-1, with 11 bases aligning to TRBD1. V dropped 6 bases and J dropped 5; count of bases not matched to a gene: 8. The CDR3 runs to 15 residues. CDR1 MNHEY and CDR2 SVGAGI come from the germline V gene.

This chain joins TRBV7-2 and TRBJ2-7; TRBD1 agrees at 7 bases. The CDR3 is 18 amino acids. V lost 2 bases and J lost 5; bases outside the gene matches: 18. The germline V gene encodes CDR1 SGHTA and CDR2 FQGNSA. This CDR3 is CASSLTQGVNGVRDEQYF. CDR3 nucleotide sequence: TGTGCCAGCAGCTTAACCCAGGGGGTCAATGGGGTTCGTGACGAGCAGTACTTC.

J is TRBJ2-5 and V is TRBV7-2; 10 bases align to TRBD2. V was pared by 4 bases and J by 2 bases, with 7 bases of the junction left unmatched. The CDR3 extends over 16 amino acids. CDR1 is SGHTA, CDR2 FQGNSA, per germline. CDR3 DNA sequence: TGTGCCAGCAGCTCGTTACTAGCGGGGACTCAAGAGACCCAGTACTTC. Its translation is CASSSLLAGTQETQYF. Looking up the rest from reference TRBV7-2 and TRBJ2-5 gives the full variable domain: GAGVSQSPSNKVTEKGKDVELRCDPISGHTALYWYRQSLGQGLEFLIYFQGNSAPDKSGLPSDRFSAERTGGSVSTLTIQRTQQEDSAVYLCASSSLLAGTQETQYFGPGTRLLVL.

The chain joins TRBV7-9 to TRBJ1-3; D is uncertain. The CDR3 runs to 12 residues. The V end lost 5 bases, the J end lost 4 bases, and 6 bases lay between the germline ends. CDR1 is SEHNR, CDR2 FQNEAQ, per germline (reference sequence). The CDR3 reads CASSREGNTIYF. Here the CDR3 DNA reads TGTGCCAGCAGCCGAGAGGGAAACACCATATATTTT. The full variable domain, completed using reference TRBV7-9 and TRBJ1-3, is DTGVSQNPRHKITKRGQNVTFRCDPISEHNRLYWYRQTLGQGPEFLTYFQNEAQLEKSRLLSDRFSAERPKGSFSTLEIQRTEQGDSAMYLCASSREGNTIYFGEGSWLTVV.

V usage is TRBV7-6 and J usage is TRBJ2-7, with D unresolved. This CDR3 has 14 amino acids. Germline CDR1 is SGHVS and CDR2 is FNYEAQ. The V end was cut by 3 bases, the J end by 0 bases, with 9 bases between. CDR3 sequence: CASSFDGFSYEQYF. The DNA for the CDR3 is TGTGCCAGCAGCTTCGACGGCTTCTCCTACGAGCAGTACTTC.

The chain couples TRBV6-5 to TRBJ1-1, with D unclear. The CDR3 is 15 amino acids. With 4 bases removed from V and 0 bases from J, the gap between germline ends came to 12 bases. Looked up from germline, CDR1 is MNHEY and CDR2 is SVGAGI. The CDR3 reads CASSSPPGLNTEAFF. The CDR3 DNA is TGTGCCAGCAGTTCCCCTCCCGGCCTGAACACTGAAGCTTTCTTT.

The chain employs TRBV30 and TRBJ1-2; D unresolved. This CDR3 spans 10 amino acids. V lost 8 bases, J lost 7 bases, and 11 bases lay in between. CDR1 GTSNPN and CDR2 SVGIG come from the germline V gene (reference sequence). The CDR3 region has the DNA TGTGCCCGCGAAGGGAGTGGCTACACCTTC. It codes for CAREGSGYTF.

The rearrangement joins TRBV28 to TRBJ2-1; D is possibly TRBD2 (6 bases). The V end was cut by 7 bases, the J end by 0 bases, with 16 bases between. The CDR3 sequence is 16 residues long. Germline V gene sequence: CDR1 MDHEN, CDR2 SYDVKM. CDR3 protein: CASKGLGLSSYNEQFF. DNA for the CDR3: TGTGCCAGCAAGGGACTCGGACTGAGCTCCTACAATGAGCAGTTCTTC.

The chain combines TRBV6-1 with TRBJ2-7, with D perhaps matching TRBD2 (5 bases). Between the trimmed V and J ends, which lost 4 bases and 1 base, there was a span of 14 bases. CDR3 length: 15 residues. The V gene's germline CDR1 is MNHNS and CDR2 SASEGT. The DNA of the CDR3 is TGTGCCAGCAGTGTGAGGGCTAAGGATTCCTACGAGCAGTACTTC. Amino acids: CASSVRAKDSYEQYF.

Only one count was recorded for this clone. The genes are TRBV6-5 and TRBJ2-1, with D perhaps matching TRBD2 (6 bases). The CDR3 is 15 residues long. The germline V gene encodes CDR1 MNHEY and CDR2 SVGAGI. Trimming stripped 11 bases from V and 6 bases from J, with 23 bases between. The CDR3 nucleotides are TGTGCCGCCTCGCGGGGTAGTGGGGTGAGCAATGAGCAGTTCTTC. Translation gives CAASRGSGVSNEQFF.

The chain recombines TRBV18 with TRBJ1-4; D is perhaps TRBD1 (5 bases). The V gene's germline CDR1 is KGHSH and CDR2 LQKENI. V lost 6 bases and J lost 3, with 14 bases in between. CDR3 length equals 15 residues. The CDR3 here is CASSPGGEANEKLFF. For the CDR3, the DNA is TGTGCCAGCTCCCCTGGGGGGGAAGCTAATGAAAAACTGTTTTTT.

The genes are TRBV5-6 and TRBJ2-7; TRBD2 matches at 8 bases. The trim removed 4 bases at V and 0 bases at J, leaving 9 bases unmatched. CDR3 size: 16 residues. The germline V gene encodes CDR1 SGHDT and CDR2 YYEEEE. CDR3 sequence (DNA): TGTGCCAGCAGCCCAACTAGCGGTAGGAGCTCCTACGAGCAGTACTTC. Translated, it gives CASSPTSGRSSYEQYF.

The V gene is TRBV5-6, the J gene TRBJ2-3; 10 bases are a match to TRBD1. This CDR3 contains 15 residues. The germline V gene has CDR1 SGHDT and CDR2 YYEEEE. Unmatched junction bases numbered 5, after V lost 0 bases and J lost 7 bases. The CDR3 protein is CASSLGPGQGNTQYF. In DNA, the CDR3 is TGTGCCAGCAGCTTGGGCCCGGGACAGGGGAATACGCAGTATTTT.

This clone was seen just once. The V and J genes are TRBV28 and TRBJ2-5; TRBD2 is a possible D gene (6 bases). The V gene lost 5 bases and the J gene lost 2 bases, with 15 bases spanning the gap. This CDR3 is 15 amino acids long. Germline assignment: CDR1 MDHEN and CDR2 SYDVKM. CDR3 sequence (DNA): TGTGCCAGCAGTCCCGGGGGAGAAGGTCAAGAGACCCAGTACTTC. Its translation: CASSPGGEGQETQYF.

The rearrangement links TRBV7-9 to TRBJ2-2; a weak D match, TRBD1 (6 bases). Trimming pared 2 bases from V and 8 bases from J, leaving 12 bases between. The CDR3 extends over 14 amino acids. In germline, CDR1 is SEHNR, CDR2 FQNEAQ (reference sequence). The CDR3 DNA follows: TGTGCCAGCAGCTTAACCAGGGGTTCGGGGGAGCTGTTTTTT. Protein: CASSLTRGSGELFF.

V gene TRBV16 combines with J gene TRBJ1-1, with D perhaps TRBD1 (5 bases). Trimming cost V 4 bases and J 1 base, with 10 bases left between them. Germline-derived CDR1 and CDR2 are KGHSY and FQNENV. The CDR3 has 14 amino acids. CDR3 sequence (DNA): TGTGCCAGCAGCCGATCTACAGGGAACACTGAAGCTTTCTTT. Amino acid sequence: CASSRSTGNTEAFF.

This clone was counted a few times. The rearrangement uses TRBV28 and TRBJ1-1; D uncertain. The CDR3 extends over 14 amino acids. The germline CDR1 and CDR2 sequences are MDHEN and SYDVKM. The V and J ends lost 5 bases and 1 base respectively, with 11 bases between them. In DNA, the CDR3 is TGTGCCAGCAGTCTTTACAGCAAGAACACTGAAGCTTTCTTT. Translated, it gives CASSLYSKNTEAFF.

The CDR3 DNA follows: TGCAGCGCCGAAGGTGGGCCTAGCGGTGCGAACACCGGGGAGCTGTTTTTT. Encoded protein: CSAEGGPSGANTGELFF. The chain is built from TRBV29-1 and TRBJ2-2; TRBD2 aligns across 7 bases. Unmatched junction bases numbered 14, after V lost 7 bases and J lost 0 bases. CDR1 SQVTM and CDR2 ANQGSEA come from the germline V gene. The CDR3 loop spans 17 amino acids.

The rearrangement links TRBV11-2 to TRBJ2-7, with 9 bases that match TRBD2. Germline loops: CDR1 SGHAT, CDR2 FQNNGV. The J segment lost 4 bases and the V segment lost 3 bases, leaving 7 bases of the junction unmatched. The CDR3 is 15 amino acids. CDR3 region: CASSFLAGAMYEQYF. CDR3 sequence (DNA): TGTGCCAGCAGCTTTTTAGCGGGGGCGATGTACGAGCAGTACTTC.

Here the CDR3 reads CASRISPSWGNTIYF. In DNA form, the CDR3 reads TGTGCCAGCAGGATTTCCCCTAGCTGGGGAAACACCATATATTTT. V gene TRBV11-2 combines with J gene TRBJ1-3; D not resolved. The CDR3 totals 15 residues. Trimming removed 6 bases from V and 4 bases from J, with 16 bases in between. Germline-derived CDR1 and CDR2 are SGHAT and FQNNGV.